The rows below give T cell receptor beta chains drawn from one sample of a study of tumor-infiltrating lymphocytes in primary liver carcinoma. TCRdb fed the multiplex PCR reads into MiXCR, producing one record per CDR3 protein. Of roughly 330,000 distinct CDR3 sequences detected, around 60% appear once; the ten largest clones hold 5.5% to 7%. The sample consisted of peripheral blood. The receptors derive from a man aged 35 to 55 with primary liver carcinoma and hepatitis B virus infection. The CDR3 runs from the conserved cysteine through the conserved F or W. A D gene is named only where the DNA matches it firmly. The size field is filled for only some rows; it gives once, few, many or a size class.

J gene: TRBJ1-6; clone size: NA; D gene: NA; V gene: TRBV11-1; CDR3 protein: CVSSILEDSPLHF; CDR3 DNA: TGTGTCAGCAGCATCTTAGAGGATTCACCCCTCCACTTT
J gene: TRBJ2-3; clone size: NA; D gene: TRBD1; V gene: TRBV28; CDR3 protein: CASSNGQGAGDTQYF; CDR3 DNA: TGTGCCAGCAGCAACGGACAGGGGGCTGGAGATACGCAGTATTTT
J gene: TRBJ1-4; clone size: NA; D gene: NA; V gene: TRBV11-2; CDR3 protein: CASSLDHRGFNEKLLF; CDR3 DNA: TGTGCCAGCAGCTTAGATCATAGAGGGTTTAATGAAAAACTGCTTTTT
J gene: TRBJ2-7; clone size: NA; D gene: NA; V gene: TRBV6-1; CDR3 protein: CASSEALNGYEQYF; CDR3 DNA: TGTGCCAGCAGTGAAGCCCTGAACGGCTACGAGCAGTACTTC
J gene: TRBJ2-1; clone size: NA; D gene: TRBD2; V gene: TRBV11-3; CDR3 protein: CASSDPSRGRAEGEQFF; CDR3 DNA: TGTGCCAGCAGCGACCCCTCCCGAGGGAGGGCCGAGGGTGAGCAGTTCTTC
J gene: TRBJ2-2; clone size: NA; D gene: TRBD1; V gene: TRBV25-1; CDR3 protein: CASTTGAIGGELFF; CDR3 DNA: TGTGCCAGCACCACAGGGGCCATTGGGGGGGAGCTGTTTTTT
J gene: TRBJ2-7; clone size: NA; D gene: NA; V gene: TRBV4-2; CDR3 protein: CASSQDKGSGYEQYF; CDR3 DNA: TGTGCCAGCAGCCAAGATAAGGGGAGTGGCTACGAGCAGTACTTC
J gene: TRBJ2-7; clone size: NA; D gene: NA; V gene: TRBV12-3/TRBV12-4; CDR3 protein: CASSLGGDEQYF; CDR3 DNA: TGTGCCAGCAGTCTAGGGGGTGACGAGCAGTACTTC
J gene: TRBJ1-1; clone size: NA; D gene: NA; V gene: TRBV6-5; CDR3 protein: CASSPSSPAGRNTEAFF; CDR3 DNA: TGTGCCAGCAGTCCTTCTTCACCGGCAGGGAGAAACACTGAGGCTTTCTTT
J gene: TRBJ2-2; clone size: NA; D gene: NA; V gene: TRBV11-2; CDR3 protein: CANSLDCGTGELFF; CDR3 DNA: TGTGCCAACAGCTTAGATTGCGGTACCGGGGAGCTGTTTTTT
J gene: TRBJ2-7; clone size: few; D gene: TRBD2; V gene: TRBV6-5; CDR3 protein: CASRTSATYEQYF; CDR3 DNA: TGTGCCAGCAGGACTAGCGCCACCTACGAGCAGTACTTC
J gene: TRBJ2-1; clone size: NA; D gene: TRBD1; V gene: TRBV29-1; CDR3 protein: CGVDRGHNELFF; CDR3 DNA: TGCGGCGTGGACAGGGGACACAATGAGCTGTTCTTC